This T cell receptor (beta chain) was captured by sequencing in a study of cytomegalovirus exposure and HLA in healthy donors. 13 Jbeta primers and 60 Vbeta primers were used for the PCR. The table came from immunoSEQ multiplex PCR; TCRdb's copy has only in-frame clones and leaves some out. This sample carries roughly 170,000 clones, approximately 82% of them seen once, and the ten largest clones take 2.2%. Trimming removed 4 bases at V and 5 bases at J, with 18 bases between. The CDR3 has 16 amino acids. Germline CDR1 and CDR2: KGHSH and LQKENI. Sequences were obtained from PBMCs. The receptor's source is a woman aged 25 to 39 in good health and CMV-seronegative. The chain combines TRBV18 with TRBJ1-5, with D perhaps TRBD1 (6 bases). CDR3 sequence reads: CASSQGRTAIDQPQHF. Here the CDR3 DNA reads TGTGCCAGCTCACAAGGTAGGACAGCGATAGATCAGCCCCAGCATTTT.